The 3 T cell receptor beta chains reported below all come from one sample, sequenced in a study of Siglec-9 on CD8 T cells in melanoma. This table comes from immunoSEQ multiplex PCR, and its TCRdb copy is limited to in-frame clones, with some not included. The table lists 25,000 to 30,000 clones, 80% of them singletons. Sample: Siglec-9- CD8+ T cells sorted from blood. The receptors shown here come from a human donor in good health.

DNA for the CDR3: TGTGCCAGCAGCCCAGGGGCAGGGGACGAGCAGTACTTC. It encodes CASSPGAGDEQYF. The chain combines TRBV5-5 with TRBJ2-7; D is possibly TRBD1 (6 bases). V was trimmed by 4 bases and J by 5 bases, leaving 13 bases between them. The CDR3 length is 13 residues. Germline CDR1 SGHKS, CDR2 YYEKEE (reference sequence).

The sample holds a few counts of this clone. CDR3 nucleotides: TGTGCCAGCAGTGGCCCCACTGAAGCTTTCTTT. Its translation is CASSGPTEAFF. The V and J genes are TRBV27 and TRBJ1-1; unclear D gene. The germline V and J ends were trimmed by 5 bases and 4 bases, with 5 bases remaining between them. Germline CDR1 MNHEY, CDR2 SMNVEV (reference sequence). The CDR3 covers 11 residues.

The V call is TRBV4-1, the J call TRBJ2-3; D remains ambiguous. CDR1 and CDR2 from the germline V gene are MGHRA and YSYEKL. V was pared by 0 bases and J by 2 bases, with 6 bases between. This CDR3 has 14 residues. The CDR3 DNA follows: TGCGCCAGCAGCCAAGAACTATACACAGATACGCAGTATTTT. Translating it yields CASSQELYTDTQYF.